The sequence of this TCR beta chain was determined in a study of T cell repertoires in cytomegalovirus infection. About the research overall: Public signatures in TCR beta pointed to CMV infection and matching HLA type.

This clonotype came up a few times. The antigen remains undetermined. TCRdb processed the reads anew with MiXCR; each CDR3 protein has one entry. The repertoire holds around 100,000 distinct CDR3 sequences, 15% to 20% seen once, with roughly 8% in the top ten. Study-wide results and limits: HLA-C-restricted CMV-specific TCR beta clonotypes were dominant in the ex vivo response. Using cumulative public TCR beta family frequency, the authors identified those who carried CMV together with the relevant HLA.

This CDR3 region has 16 residues. Germline lookup yields CDR1 SGHTA and CDR2 FQGNSA. V trimming: 3 bases; J trimming: 5 bases; junction bases outside the gene matches: 12. The genes are TRBV7-2 and TRBJ1-2; 7 bases map to TRBD1. This TCR came from a human donor in good health (CMV status not recorded). Some clones in this sample may be carry-over from other donors' samples. The sample consisted of PBMCs. The CDR3 nucleotides are TGTGCCAGCAGCTTGGGCTACTCCGGGACAGTATATGGCTACACCTTC. As protein: CASSLGYSGTVYGYTF.